Sequencing of this TCR beta chain was carried out in a study of immune cell composition in non-small cell lung cancer. Overall study findings and caveats: Tumour-reactive clones were not shown to match dominant in vivo tumour clones. Approximately 73% of squamous and about 31% of adenocarcinoma cases had tumour-associated clones >0.5%.

Note on this clone: Its antigen remains unidentified.

Libraries were prepared by immunoSEQ multiplex PCR; TCRdb keeps only in-frame clonotypes and omits some of them. Of 14,000 to 15,000 clones in the sample, under 75% were seen once. With V trimmed by 5 bases and J by 15 bases, 10 bases remained unmatched. The germline gives CDR1 SGHTA, CDR2 FQGTGA. The CDR3 length is 15 residues. The material sequenced was lung tumor tissue. The receptor was derived from a human donor with non-small cell lung cancer. V usage is TRBV7-3 and J usage is TRBJ2-1, with 16 bases lining up with TRBD2. The CDR3 nucleotides read TGTGCCAGCAGCCTTAGAGGGACTAGCGGGGGGGCCGGGTTCTTC. Amino acids: CASSLRGTSGGAGFF.